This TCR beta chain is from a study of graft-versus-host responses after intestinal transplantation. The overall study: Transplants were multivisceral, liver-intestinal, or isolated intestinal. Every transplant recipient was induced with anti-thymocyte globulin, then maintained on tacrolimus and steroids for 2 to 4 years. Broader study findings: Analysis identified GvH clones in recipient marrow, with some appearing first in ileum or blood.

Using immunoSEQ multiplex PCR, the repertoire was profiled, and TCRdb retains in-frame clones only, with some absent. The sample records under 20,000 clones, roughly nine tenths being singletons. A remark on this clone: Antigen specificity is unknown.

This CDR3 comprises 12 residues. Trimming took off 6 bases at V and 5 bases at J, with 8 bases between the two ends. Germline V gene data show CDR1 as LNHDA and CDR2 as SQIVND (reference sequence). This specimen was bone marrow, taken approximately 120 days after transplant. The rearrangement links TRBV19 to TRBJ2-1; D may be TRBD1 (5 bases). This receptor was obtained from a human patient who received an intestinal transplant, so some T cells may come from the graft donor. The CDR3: CASRDSHNEQFF. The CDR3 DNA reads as TGTGCCAGTAGAGACAGTCACAATGAGCAGTTCTTC. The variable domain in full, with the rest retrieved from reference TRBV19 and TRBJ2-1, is DGGITQSPKYLFRKEGQNVTLSCEQNLNHDAMYWYRQDPGQGLRLIYYSQIVNDFQKGDIAEGYSVSREKKESFPLTVTSAQKNPTAFYLCASRDSHNEQFFGPGTRLTVL.